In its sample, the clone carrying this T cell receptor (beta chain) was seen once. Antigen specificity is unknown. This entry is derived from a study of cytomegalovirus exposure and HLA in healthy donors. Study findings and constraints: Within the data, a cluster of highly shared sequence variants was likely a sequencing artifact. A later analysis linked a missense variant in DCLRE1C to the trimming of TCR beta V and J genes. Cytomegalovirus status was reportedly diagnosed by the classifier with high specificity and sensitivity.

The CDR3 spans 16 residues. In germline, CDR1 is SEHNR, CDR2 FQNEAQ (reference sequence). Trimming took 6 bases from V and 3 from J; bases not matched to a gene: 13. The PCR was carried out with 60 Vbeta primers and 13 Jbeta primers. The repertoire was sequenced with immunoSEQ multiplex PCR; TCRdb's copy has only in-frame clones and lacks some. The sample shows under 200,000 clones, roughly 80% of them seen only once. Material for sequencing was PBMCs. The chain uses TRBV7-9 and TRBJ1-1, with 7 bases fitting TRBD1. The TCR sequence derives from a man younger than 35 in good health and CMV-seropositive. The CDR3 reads CASSLTGPRGDTEAFF. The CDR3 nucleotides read TGTGCCAGCAGTTTGACAGGGCCGAGGGGTGACACTGAAGCTTTCTTT.